Following are 21 T cell receptor beta chains from one sample sequenced in a study of neurological immune-mediated disorders. TCRdb reanalysed the 5' RACE reads using MiXCR and keeps one entry per CDR3 protein. Altogether roughly 27,000 distinct CDR3 sequences are present, roughly 2.7% being singletons, with the ten largest covering roughly 2.5%. The sample was PBMCs. These receptors all stem from a woman aged 45-65 years with multiple sclerosis.

In its sample, this clonotype was seen a few times. It is likely a read error, because the conserved phenylalanine at the end of the CDR3 is missing. The CDR3 DNA reads TGCGCCAGCAGGGACACAGGGGGCTATGGCTACACCAAC. The encoded protein is CASRDTGGYGYTN. This chain joins TRBV10-2 and TRBJ1-2; the match to TRBD1 covers 8 bases. V was clipped by 6 bases and J by 4 bases; unmatched bases: 4. This CDR3 has 13 residues. Germline loops: CDR1 WSHSY, CDR2 SAAADI.

This clonotype was seen repeatedly, ten times or more. The chain recombines TRBV20-1 with TRBJ2-5, with 11 positions matching TRBD2. The CDR3 spans 15 residues. V lost 2 bases to trimming and J lost 1 base; unmatched junction nucleotides: 3. Germline V gene sequence: CDR1 DFQATT, CDR2 SNEGSKA (reference sequence). The CDR3, as DNA: TGCAGTGCTAGAAAGCTAGCGGGGGGCCAAGAGACCCAGTACTTC. Translating gives CSARKLAGGQETQYF.

This clonotype came up many times. V is TRBV21-1 and J is TRBJ2-7; TRBD1 reflects the table's D call only, with no check against the DNA. TRBV21-1 is described as a pseudogene. The CDR3 totals 13 residues. CDR3 bases: TGTGCCAGCAGCAGCGAGACAGGGAACGAGCAGTACTTC. Translation: CASSSETGNEQYF.

This clonotype was recorded at least ten times. This chain connects TRBV5-1 to TRBJ2-2, with a possible D match to TRBD2 (5 bases). CDR3 length: 15 residues. The ends were cut back, 4 bases at V and 0 bases at J, with 10 bases in the middle. Germline CDR1 reads SGHRS; CDR2 reads YFSETQ. The CDR3 region is CASSLFGANTGELFF. Here the CDR3 DNA reads TGCGCCAGCAGCCTGTTCGGGGCGAACACCGGGGAGCTGTTTTTT.

The chain is built from TRBV7-2 and TRBJ1-1; D gene unclear. CDR3 length: 14 amino acids. Germline V gene sequence: CDR1 SGHTA, CDR2 FQGNSA. Deletions cut 0 bases from V and 5 bases from J, with 10 bases between. The CDR3 loop reads CASSLALVGTEAFF. DNA of the CDR3: TGTGCCAGCAGCTTAGCACTGGTGGGAACTGAAGCTTTCTTT.

In this sample, this clonotype turned up many times. The J gene is TRBJ2-3, the V gene TRBV24-1; 10 nucleotides line up with TRBD2. CDR3 length: 17 residues. V dropped 2 bases and J dropped 6; count of bases not matched to a gene: 10. Germline V CDR1 and CDR2: KGHDR, SFDVKD. The CDR3 sequence: CATSDSALAGVADTQYF. DNA for the CDR3: TGTGCCACCAGTGATTCTGCCCTAGCGGGAGTTGCGGATACGCAGTATTTT.

This clonotype was observed at least ten times. This chain connects TRBV6-2 or TRBV6-3 to TRBJ2-7; tentatively, D is TRBD1 (6 bases). Trimming pared 4 bases from V and 1 base from J, leaving 8 bases between. The CDR3 covers 13 residues. Germline V lookup: CDR1 MNHEY, CDR2 SVGEGT. The CDR3, as DNA: TGTGCCAGCAGTTCAGGGACATCCTACGAGCAGTACTTC. This encodes CASSSGTSYEQYF.

This clonotype appeared many times. The chain uses TRBV20-1 and TRBJ1-2; 8 bases line up with TRBD1. The V segment lost 3 bases and the J segment 3 bases; nucleotides outside the gene matches: 6. The V gene's germline CDR1 is DFQATT and CDR2 SNEGSKA (reference sequence). CDR3 size: 14 residues. The CDR3 spells CSASDRGRDYGYTF. Written as DNA, the CDR3 is TGCAGTGCTAGTGACAGGGGTCGAGACTATGGCTACACCTTC.

This clonotype was observed many times. This rearrangement joins TRBV7-8 to TRBJ1-2; possible D gene TRBD1, 5 bases. The CDR3 is 15 amino acids. Trimming removed 1 base at V and 6 bases at J, with 15 bases between. Per the germline V gene, CDR1 is SGHVS and CDR2 is FQNEAQ. The CDR3 spells CASSLGGMPQDGYTF. CDR3 coding DNA: TGTGCCAGCAGCTTAGGGGGGATGCCTCAGGATGGCTACACCTTC. Using reference TRBV7-8 and TRBJ1-2 for the parts outside the CDR3, the full variable domain is GAGVSQSPRYKVAKRGQDVALRCDPISGHVSLFWYQQALGQGPEFLTYFQNEAQLDKSGLPSDRFFAERPEGSVSTLKIQRTQQEDSAVYLCASSLGGMPQDGYTFGSGTRLTVV.

In this sample, this clonotype turned up a few times. Being one base from a much bigger clone, this may be a read error. The chain employs TRBV20-1 and TRBJ1-1; the D is unclear. Germline V gene sequence: CDR1 DFQATT, CDR2 SNEGSKA (reference sequence). The ends were cut back, 3 bases at V and 0 bases at J, with 11 bases in the middle. This CDR3 is 14 amino acids long. CDR3 loop: CSARYGKMNTEAFF. The CDR3 DNA sequence: TGCAGTGCTAGGTATGGAAAAATGAACACTGAAGCTTTCTTT.

This clonotype has a count of ten or more. The chain is built from TRBV20-1 and TRBJ2-5; D ambiguous. Germline-derived CDR1 and CDR2 are DFQATT and SNEGSKA (reference sequence). The V and J ends lost 2 bases and 4 bases respectively, with 2 bases between them. The CDR3 is 10 residues long. Here the CDR3 reads CSARIETQYF. The CDR3, as DNA: TGCAGTGCTAGAATAGAGACCCAGTACTTC.

This clonotype was seen at least ten times. The chain links TRBV2 to TRBJ1-5, with 7 bases lining up with TRBD1. There are 15 residues in the CDR3. Trimming removed 5 bases from V and 6 bases from J; junction bases left unmatched: 10. Germline lookup yields CDR1 SNHLY and CDR2 FYNNEI. The CDR3 sequence is CASSLTQGTGQPQHF. DNA of the CDR3: TGTGCCAGCAGTTTAACACAGGGGACTGGTCAGCCCCAGCATTTT.

Ten or more counts support this clonotype. The genes are TRBV24-1 and TRBJ2-1, with 8 bases matching TRBD2. Germline values: CDR1 KGHDR, CDR2 SFDVKD. V shed 0 bases and J 6 bases; nucleotides not matched to a gene: 3. This CDR3 is 15 amino acids long. CDR3 loop: CATSDLREGRNEQFF. The DNA for the CDR3 is TGTGCCACCAGTGATTTGCGGGAGGGCCGCAATGAGCAGTTCTTC.

This clonotype was seen repeatedly, ten times or more. The chain has TRBV4-1 and TRBJ2-7; 7 bases fit TRBD2. CDR1 is MGHRA and CDR2 is YSYEKL in the germline V gene. The CDR3 spans 15 residues. With 0 bases clipped from V and 9 bases from J, the junction kept 11 bases outside the gene matches. In DNA form, the CDR3 reads TGCGCCAGCAGCCAAGACCCGGGGGGAAGAAGTACGCAGTACTTC. Translating gives CASSQDPGGRSTQYF.

In its sample, this clonotype was seen a few times. The rearrangement links TRBV6-5 to TRBJ2-2; 7 bases are shared with TRBD1. The CDR3 length is 15 residues. V lost 2 bases to trimming and J lost 6 bases; unmatched junction nucleotides: 6. The V gene's germline CDR1 is MNHEY and CDR2 SVGAGI. The CDR3 is CASSYRGQAAGELFF. In nucleotides, the CDR3 is TGTGCCAGCAGTTACCGAGGACAGGCGGCCGGGGAGCTGTTTTTT.

About this clonotype itself: The junction shows a germline mismatch at one end, possibly a read error. The chain has TRBV7-9 and TRBJ1-5, with D perhaps matching TRBD1 (5 bases). The germline gives CDR1 SEHNR, CDR2 FQNEAQ (reference sequence). CDR3 length: 14 residues. CDR3 amino acids: CASSLQGSNQPQNF. The CDR3 nucleotides are TGTGCCAGCAGCCTTCAGGGAAGCAATCAGCCCCAGAATTTT.

The table lists this clonotype with many counts. CDR3 residues: CASSGSRGTNEKLFF. Here the CDR3 DNA reads TGCGCCAGCAGCGGGAGTAGGGGAACTAATGAAAAACTGTTTTTT. The V and J genes are TRBV5-1 and TRBJ1-4; a weak D match, TRBD1 (5 bases). From germline, CDR1 is SGHRS and CDR2 YFSETQ. Trimming cost V 4 bases and J 1 base, with 11 bases left between them. This CDR3 has 15 amino acids.

At least ten counts were recorded for this clonotype. The genes are TRBV5-6 and TRBJ2-5, with TRBD1 matching over 7 bases. From germline, CDR1 is SGHDT and CDR2 YYEEEE. This CDR3 has 16 amino acids. V lost 4 bases, J lost 2 bases, and 11 bases stayed unmatched. The CDR3 coding sequence is TGTGCCAGCAGCCCGGTGGGACAGACCGGGCAAGAGACCCAGTACTTC. Amino acids: CASSPVGQTGQETQYF.

For this clonotype: A read error may produce the germline difference seen at one junction end. This chain links TRBV6-6 with TRBJ1-1; D unclear. The CDR3 extends over 12 amino acids. CDR1 and CDR2 (germline): MNHNY, SVGAGI (reference sequence). CDR3 protein: CVSSYFKAEAFF. The CDR3 nucleotides read TGTGTCAGCAGTTACTTTAAGGCAGAAGCTTTCTTT.

The table lists this clonotype with many counts. This chain uses TRBV12-3 or TRBV12-4 with TRBJ1-4; no definite D call. V shed 3 bases and J shed 11 bases, with 13 bases lying between them. This CDR3 comprises 13 residues. The CDR3 region has the DNA TGTGCCAGCAGTTTTGGGTCACAGCGGAAACTGTTTTTT. Protein product: CASSFGSQRKLFF.

The chain recombines TRBV20-1 with TRBJ2-1; 7 positions agree with TRBD2. Germline V gives CDR1 DFQATT, CDR2 SNEGSKA (reference sequence). The CDR3 length is 15 residues. Trimming took 6 bases from V and 0 from J; bases not matched to a gene: 8. For the CDR3, the DNA is TGCAGTGCGCCGACTAGCCCAAGCTCCTACAATGAGCAGTTCTTC. Translation gives CSAPTSPSSYNEQFF.